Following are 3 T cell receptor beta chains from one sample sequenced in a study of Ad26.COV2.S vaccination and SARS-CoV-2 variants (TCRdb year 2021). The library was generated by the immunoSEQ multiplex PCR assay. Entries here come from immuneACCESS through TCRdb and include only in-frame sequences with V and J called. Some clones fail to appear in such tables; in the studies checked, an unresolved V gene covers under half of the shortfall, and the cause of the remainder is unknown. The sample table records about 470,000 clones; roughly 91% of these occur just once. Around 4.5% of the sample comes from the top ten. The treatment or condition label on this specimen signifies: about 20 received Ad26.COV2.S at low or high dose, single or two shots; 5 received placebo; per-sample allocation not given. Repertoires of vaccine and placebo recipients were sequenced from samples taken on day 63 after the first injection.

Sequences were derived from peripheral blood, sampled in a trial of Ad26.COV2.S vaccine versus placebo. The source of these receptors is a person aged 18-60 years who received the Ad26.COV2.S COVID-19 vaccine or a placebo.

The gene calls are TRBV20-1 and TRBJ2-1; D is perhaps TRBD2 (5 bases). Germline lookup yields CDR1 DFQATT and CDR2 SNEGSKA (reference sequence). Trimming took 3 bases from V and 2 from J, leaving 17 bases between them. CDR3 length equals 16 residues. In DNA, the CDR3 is TGCAGTGCTAGTGGCCGGACTTTCCTCACCTACAATGAGCAGTTCTTC. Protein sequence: CSASGRTFLTYNEQFF.

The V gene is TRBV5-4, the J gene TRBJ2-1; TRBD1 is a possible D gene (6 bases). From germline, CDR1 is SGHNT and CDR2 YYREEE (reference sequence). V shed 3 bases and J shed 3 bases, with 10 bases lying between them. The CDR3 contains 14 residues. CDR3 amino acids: CASSSTDSYNEQFF. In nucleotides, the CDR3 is TGTGCCAGCAGCTCGACGGACAGCTACAATGAGCAGTTCTTC. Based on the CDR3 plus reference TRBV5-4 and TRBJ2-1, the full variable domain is ETGVTQSPTHLIKTRGQQVTLRCSSQSGHNTVSWYQQALGQGPQFIFQYYREEENGRGNFPPRFSGLQFPNYSSELNVNALELDDSALYLCASSSTDSYNEQFFGPGTRLTVL.

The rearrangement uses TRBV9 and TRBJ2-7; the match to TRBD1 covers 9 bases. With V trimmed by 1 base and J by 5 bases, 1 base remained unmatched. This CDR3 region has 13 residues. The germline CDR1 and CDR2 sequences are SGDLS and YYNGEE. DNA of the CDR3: TGTGCCAGCAGCGTACGGGACAGGGACGAGCAGTACTTC. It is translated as CASSVRDRDEQYF.